These T cell receptor beta chains were read from a single sample in a study of human T cells and chemical hapten exposure. One entry per CDR3 protein results from TCRdb running MiXCR on the RACE reads. The table shows about 110,000 distinct CDR3 sequences, with approximately 8.8% occurring only once. The sequencing used whole blood, collected in connection with sensitization to the hapten diphenylcyclopropenone (DPC). These receptors were collected from a woman aged 40 to 49 with alopecia areata. Some clones in this sample may be carry-over from other donors' samples. CDR3s include the opening cysteine and the closing phenylalanine or tryptophan. Fields, in order: D gene, clone size, V gene, J gene, CDR3 protein, CDR3 DNA. A D gene is named only where the DNA matches it firmly. Clone size is given for some rows only: seen once, a few or many times, or a class if the clone is expanded.

>TRBD2|few|TRBV7-9|TRBJ2-1
CASSAERGGIDEQFF
TGTGCCAGCAGCGCCGAGCGGGGGGGCATCGATGAGCAGTTCTTC
>TRBD1|few|TRBV5-1|TRBJ1-1
CASSLEGGASTEAFF
TGCGCCAGCAGCTTGGAAGGGGGCGCGAGCACTGAAGCTTTCTTT
>.|.|TRBV30|TRBJ2-3
CAWGSGTSTDTQYF
TGTGCCTGGGGTAGCGGTACTAGCACAGATACGCAGTATTTT
>TRBD1|many|TRBV12-3/TRBV12-4|TRBJ2-6
CASSPTGLIPGANVLTF
TGTGCCAGCAGCCCGACAGGGCTCATCCCTGGGGCCAACGTCCTGACTTTC
>.|many|TRBV19|TRBJ2-6
CATRPGPAGANVLTF
TGTGCCACCCGGCCAGGGCCGGCTGGGGCCAACGTCCTGACTTTC
>TRBD1|.|TRBV5-1|TRBJ1-4
CASSLPGQGASTNEKLFF
TGCGCCAGCAGCTTACCGGGACAGGGTGCCTCAACTAATGAAAAACTGTTTTTT
>TRBD2|many|TRBV12-3/TRBV12-4|TRBJ2-7
CASSRGVAGGLYEQYF
TGTGCCAGCAGTCGAGGGGTGGCGGGGGGGCTCTACGAGCAGTACTTC
>.|.|TRBV13|TRBJ1-4
CASSWKGTNEKLFF
TGTGCCAGCAGCTGGAAGGGAACTAATGAAAAACTGTTTTTT
>.|many|TRBV12-3/TRBV12-4|TRBJ1-5
CASSPLSGMRNQPQHF
TGTGCCAGCAGTCCCTTATCCGGAATGCGCAATCAGCCCCAGCATTTT
>.|many|TRBV23-1|TRBJ2-3
CASSPPPGGGITDTQYF
TGCGCCAGCAGTCCCCCCCCCGGGGGAGGAATCACAGATACGCAGTATTTT
>.|few|TRBV6-2/TRBV6-3|TRBJ2-7
CASSYRLGSYEQYF
TGTGCCAGCAGTTACCGGTTGGGCTCCTACGAGCAGTACTTC
>.|few|TRBV7-2|TRBJ1-1
CASSLAGGRKTEAFF
TGTGCCAGCAGCTTAGCGGGGGGGCGAAAAACTGAAGCTTTCTTT
>TRBD2|.|TRBV6-5|TRBJ2-3
CASSYRGGGDTQYF
TGTGCCAGCAGTTATCGGGGGGGAGGAGATACGCAGTATTTT
>.|many|TRBV3-1|TRBJ1-6
CASSQQPGEGGPLHF
TGTGCCAGCAGCCAGCAACCAGGTGAGGGGGGACCCCTCCACTTT
>.|many|TRBV28|TRBJ2-3
CASSLGFQDTQYF
TGTGCCAGCAGTTTAGGGTTTCAAGATACGCAGTATTTT
>.|many|TRBV7-2|TRBJ2-3
CASSPLGRGLTDTQYF
TGTGCCAGCAGCCCCCTCGGCCGGGGGCTCACAGATACGCAGTATTTT
>TRBD1|few|TRBV15|TRBJ2-7
CATSRDGQGVYEQYF
TGTGCCACCAGCAGAGACGGACAGGGGGTCTACGAGCAGTACTTC
>.|few|TRBV10-3|TRBJ2-3
CAIGEYGATDTQYF
TGTGCCATCGGGGAGTATGGGGCAACAGATACGCAGTATTTT
>.|few|TRBV7-9|TRBJ2-5
CASSLRDPGTQYF
TGTGCCAGCAGCTTACGAGACCCAGGGACCCAGTACTTC
>TRBD1|.|TRBV10-3|TRBJ2-1
CAISRAPPTGGGNEQFF
TGTGCCATCAGCCGGGCCCCTCCGACAGGGGGAGGGAATGAGCAGTTCTTC
>.|.|TRBV6-2/TRBV6-3|TRBJ1-1
CASKARGSVGTEAFF
TGTGCCAGTAAGGCAAGAGGGTCGGTTGGCACTGAAGCTTTCTTT
>.|many|TRBV7-2|TRBJ2-1
CASSFGGGPYNEQFF
TGTGCCAGCAGCTTTGGGGGGGGCCCCTACAATGAGCAGTTCTTC
>.|many|TRBV4-1|TRBJ1-1
CASSQAITEAFF
TGCGCCAGCAGCCAAGCCATCACTGAAGCTTTCTTT
>.|.|TRBV20-1|TRBJ2-6
CSARGTSGANVLTF
TGCAGTGCTAGAGGGACCTCTGGGGCCAACGTCCTGACTTTC
>.|.|TRBV28|TRBJ1-2
CASSETQGPYTF
TGTGCCAGCAGTGAAACACAGGGACCCTACACCTTC
>.|few|TRBV6-2/TRBV6-3|TRBJ2-1
CASTLMGVTSYNEQFF
TGTGCCAGCACCCTCATGGGAGTTACATCCTACAATGAGCAGTTCTTC
>TRBD1|many|TRBV6-2/TRBV6-3|TRBJ1-5
CASSRGQPPTDQPQHF
TGTGCCAGCAGCCGGGGACAGCCCCCGACCGATCAGCCCCAGCATTTT
>.|many|TRBV28|TRBJ2-7
CASSGPGANEQYF
TGTGCCAGCAGTGGTCCGGGGGCGAACGAGCAGTACTTC
>.|.|TRBV15|TRBJ2-5
CATSRDSGSETQYF
TGTGCCACCAGCAGAGATTCGGGGTCAGAGACCCAGTACTTC